The subject of this entry is one T cell receptor beta chain. What it recognizes is unknown. TCRdb keeps only in-frame clones here, not all; method: immunoSEQ multiplex PCR. The repertoire holds roughly 110,000 clones, with 90% to 95% as singletons. The entry originates in a study of T cell responses to AZD1222 COVID-19 vaccine. Study-level points and caveats: Most donors were white British and more were female, and clonal diversity was possibly underestimated. Along spike, vaccine-associated CD4 TCRs were found throughout, with dominance at 160-218 and 743-854.

Germline V lookup: CDR1 LNHDA, CDR2 SQIVND (reference sequence). The V and J ends lost 0 bases and 2 bases, in that order; junction bases with no gene match: 6. The CDR3 sequence is 18 residues long. The chain recombines TRBV19 with TRBJ1-4, with 10 bases fitting TRBD1. The clonotype originates from an adult in good health. Source: peripheral blood, taken on day 0 of AZD1222 vaccination. The CDR3 region has the DNA TGTGCCAGTAGTATAGATTGGGACAGGGGATCGACTAATGAAAAACTGTTTTTT. Protein sequence: CASSIDWDRGSTNEKLFF.